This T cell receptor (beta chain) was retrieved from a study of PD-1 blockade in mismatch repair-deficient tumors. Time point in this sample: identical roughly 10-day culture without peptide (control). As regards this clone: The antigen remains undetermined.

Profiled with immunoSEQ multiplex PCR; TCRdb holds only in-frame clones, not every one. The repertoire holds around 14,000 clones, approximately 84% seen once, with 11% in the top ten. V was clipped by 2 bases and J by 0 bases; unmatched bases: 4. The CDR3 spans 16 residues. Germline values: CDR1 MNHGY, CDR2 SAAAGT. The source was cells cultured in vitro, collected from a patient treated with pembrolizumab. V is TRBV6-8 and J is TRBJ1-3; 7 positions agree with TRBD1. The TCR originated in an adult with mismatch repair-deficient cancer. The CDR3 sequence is CASSYPRDSSGNTIYF. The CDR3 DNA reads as TGTGCCAGCAGTTACCCACGGGACAGCTCTGGAAACACCATATATTTT.